The text below deals with one TCR beta chain. Its antigen remains unidentified. The isolated RNA, all of it, was reverse transcribed, so expressed TCRB transcripts were what got sequenced. About 3.57 million reads per sample were averaged for naive, central memory and regulatory samples. Generated by immunoSEQ multiplex PCR, the TCRdb table keeps only in-frame clones and is missing some. The sample has hundreds of thousands of clones; over 12% are singletons. CDR3 length equals 15 residues. Trimming shortened V by 0 bases and J by 4 bases, and 12 bases separated the two germline ends. CDR1 and CDR2 from the germline V gene are MNHEY and SVGAGI. This sample was taken from a study of beta chain features in type 1 diabetes. Study-wide results and caveats: A PCR bias possibly favoring shorter templates would apply equally to patients and controls. Moderate yet significant TCRB CDR3 shortening was seen in Type 1 diabetes patients in all four CD4+ subsets.

The V and J genes are TRBV6-5 and TRBJ1-1, with TRBD1 as a possible D gene (5 bases). This sequence originates from a man younger than 35 with type 1 diabetes. Source material: naive CD4+ T cells from blood. This CDR3 is CASSYSEGLSTEAFF. The CDR3, as DNA: TGTGCCAGCAGTTACTCAGAGGGGCTAAGCACTGAAGCTTTCTTT.